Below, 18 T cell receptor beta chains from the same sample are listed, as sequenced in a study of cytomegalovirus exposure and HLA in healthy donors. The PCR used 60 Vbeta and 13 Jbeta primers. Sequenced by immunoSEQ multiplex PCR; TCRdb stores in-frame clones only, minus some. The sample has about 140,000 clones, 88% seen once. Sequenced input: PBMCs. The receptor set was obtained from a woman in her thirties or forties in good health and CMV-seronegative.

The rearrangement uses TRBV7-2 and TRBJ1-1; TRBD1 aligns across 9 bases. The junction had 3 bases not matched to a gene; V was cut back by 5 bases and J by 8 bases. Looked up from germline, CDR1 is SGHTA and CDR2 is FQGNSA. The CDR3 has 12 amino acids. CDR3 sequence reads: CASSPGQGEAFF. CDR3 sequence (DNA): TGTGCCAGCAGCCCGGGACAGGGAGAAGCTTTCTTT.

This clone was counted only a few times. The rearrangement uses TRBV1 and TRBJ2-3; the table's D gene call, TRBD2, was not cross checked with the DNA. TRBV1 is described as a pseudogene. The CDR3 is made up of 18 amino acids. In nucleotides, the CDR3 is TGCACCAGCAGCCAAGATAGATATCCAGCGGAGTTCACAGATACGCAGTATTTT. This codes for CTSSQDRYPAEFTDTQYF.

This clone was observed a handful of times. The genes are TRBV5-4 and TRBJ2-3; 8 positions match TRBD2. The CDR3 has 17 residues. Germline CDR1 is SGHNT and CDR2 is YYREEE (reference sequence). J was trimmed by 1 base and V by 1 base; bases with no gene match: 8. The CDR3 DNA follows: TGTGCCAGCAGCTTGATGCTACTAGCGGAGGGCACAGATACGCAGTATTTT. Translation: CASSLMLLAEGTDTQYF.

Written as DNA, the CDR3 is TGTGCCAGCAGCTTAGTAATCACGGTGAACACTGAAGCTTTCTTT. This encodes CASSLVITVNTEAFF. The chain combines TRBV7-2 with TRBJ1-1; D remains unclear. Trimming pared 1 base from V and 0 bases from J, leaving 9 bases between. Looked up from germline, CDR1 is SGHTA and CDR2 is FQGNSA. The CDR3 covers 15 residues.

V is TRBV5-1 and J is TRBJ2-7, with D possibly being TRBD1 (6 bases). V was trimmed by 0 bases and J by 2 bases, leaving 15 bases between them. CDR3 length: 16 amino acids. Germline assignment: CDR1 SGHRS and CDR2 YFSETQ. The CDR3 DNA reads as TGCGCCAGCAGCTTGGCCTTCCGGGACACAACCTACGAGCAGTACTTC. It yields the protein CASSLAFRDTTYEQYF.

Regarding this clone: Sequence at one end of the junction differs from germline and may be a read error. The CDR3 DNA reads as TGTTCCAGCAGCCCCCTTGATCAGGTTCTCTTGCAGTACTTC. This encodes CSSSPLDQVLLQYF. J is TRBJ2-7 and V is TRBV7-9, with D unresolved. The germline V gene encodes CDR1 SEHNR and CDR2 FQNEAQ (reference sequence). The CDR3 is made up of 14 amino acids.

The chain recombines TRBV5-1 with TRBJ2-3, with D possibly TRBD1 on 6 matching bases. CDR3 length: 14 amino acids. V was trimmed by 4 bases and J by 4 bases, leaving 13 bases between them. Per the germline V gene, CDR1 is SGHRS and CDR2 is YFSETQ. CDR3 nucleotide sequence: TGCGCCAGCAGCCAGGGGACAAATGCAGATACGCAGTATTTT. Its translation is CASSQGTNADTQYF.

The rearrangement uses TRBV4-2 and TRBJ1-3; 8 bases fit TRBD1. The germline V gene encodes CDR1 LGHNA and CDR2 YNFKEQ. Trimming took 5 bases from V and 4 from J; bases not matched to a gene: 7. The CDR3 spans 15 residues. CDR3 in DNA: TGTGCCAGCAGCTCTGGACAGGGTTCGGGAAACACCATATATTTT. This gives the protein CASSSGQGSGNTIYF.

In nucleotides, the CDR3 is TGTGCCATCAGTGAGTGGGTAGCGGACACCGGGGAGCTGTTTTTT. It yields the protein CAISEWVADTGELFF. V gene TRBV10-3 combines with J gene TRBJ2-2; tentative D call: TRBD2 (6 bases). V lost 1 base to trimming and J lost 3 bases, with 9 bases between them. The CDR3 covers 15 residues. Looked up from germline, CDR1 is ENHRY and CDR2 is SYGVKD.

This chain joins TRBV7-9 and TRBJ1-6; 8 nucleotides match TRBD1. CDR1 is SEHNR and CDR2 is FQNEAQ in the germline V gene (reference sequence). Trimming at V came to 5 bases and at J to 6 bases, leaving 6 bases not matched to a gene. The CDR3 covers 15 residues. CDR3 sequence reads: CASSPRGPINSPLHF. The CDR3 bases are TGTGCCAGCAGCCCCAGGGGGCCAATTAATTCACCCCTCCACTTT.

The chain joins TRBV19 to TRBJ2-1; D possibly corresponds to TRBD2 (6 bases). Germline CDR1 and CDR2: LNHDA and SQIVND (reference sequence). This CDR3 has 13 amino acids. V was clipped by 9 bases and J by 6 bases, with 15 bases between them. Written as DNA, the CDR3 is TGTGCCAGCCAGGAGGGTGTTACCAATGAGCAGTTCTTC. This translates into CASQEGVTNEQFF.

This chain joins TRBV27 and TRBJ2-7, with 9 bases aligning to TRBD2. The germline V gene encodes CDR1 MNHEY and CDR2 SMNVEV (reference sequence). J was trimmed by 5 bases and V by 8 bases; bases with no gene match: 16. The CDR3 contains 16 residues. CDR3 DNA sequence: TGTGCCAGCTCCGGGTGGAGCGGGAGGAGGAGACACGAGCAGTACTTC. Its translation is CASSGWSGRRRHEQYF.

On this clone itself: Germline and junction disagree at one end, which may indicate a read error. The CDR3 region is CASSERGTYNYRYTF. CDR3 DNA: TGTGCCAGCAGTGAAAGGGGGACGTATAACTATCGCTACACCTTC. V gene TRBV6-1 combines with J gene TRBJ1-2; weak D call: TRBD1 (6 bases). This CDR3 is 15 amino acids long. Germline values: CDR1 MNHNS, CDR2 SASEGT.

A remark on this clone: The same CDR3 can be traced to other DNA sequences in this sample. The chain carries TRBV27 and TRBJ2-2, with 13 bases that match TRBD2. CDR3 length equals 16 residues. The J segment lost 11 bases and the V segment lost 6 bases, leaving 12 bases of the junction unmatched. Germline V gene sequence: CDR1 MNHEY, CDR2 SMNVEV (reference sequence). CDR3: CASSPRTSGRPAELFF. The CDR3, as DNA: TGTGCCAGCAGCCCCCGGACTAGCGGGAGACCCGCCGAGCTGTTTTTT.

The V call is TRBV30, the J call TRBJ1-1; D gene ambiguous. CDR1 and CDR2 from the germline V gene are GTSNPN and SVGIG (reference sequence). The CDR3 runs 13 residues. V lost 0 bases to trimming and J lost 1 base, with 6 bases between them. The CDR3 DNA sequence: TGTGCCTGGAGTGTACAATGGAACACTGAAGCTTTCTTT. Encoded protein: CAWSVQWNTEAFF.

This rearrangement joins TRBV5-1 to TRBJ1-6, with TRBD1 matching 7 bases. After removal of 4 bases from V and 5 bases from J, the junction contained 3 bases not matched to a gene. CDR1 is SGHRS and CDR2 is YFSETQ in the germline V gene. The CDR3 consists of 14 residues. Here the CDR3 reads CASSQGQNNSPLHF. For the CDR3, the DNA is TGCGCCAGCAGCCAGGGACAGAATAATTCACCCCTCCACTTT.

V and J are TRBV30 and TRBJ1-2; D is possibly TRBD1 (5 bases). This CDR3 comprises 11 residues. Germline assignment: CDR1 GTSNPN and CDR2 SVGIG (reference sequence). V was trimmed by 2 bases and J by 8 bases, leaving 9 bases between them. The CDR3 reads CAWSQGWGYTF. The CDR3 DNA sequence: TGTGCCTGGAGTCAGGGCTGGGGCTACACCTTC. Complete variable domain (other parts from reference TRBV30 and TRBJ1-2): SQTIHQWPATLVQPVGSPLSLECTVEGTSNPNLYWYRQAAGRGLQLLFYSVGIGQISSEVPQNLSASRPQDRQFILSSKKLLLSDSGFYLCAWSQGWGYTFGSGTRLTVV.

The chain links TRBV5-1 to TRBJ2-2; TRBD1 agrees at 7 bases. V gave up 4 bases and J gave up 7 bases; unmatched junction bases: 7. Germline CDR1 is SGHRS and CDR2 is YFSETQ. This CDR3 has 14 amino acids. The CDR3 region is CASSVPQGHGELFF. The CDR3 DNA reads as TGCGCCAGCAGCGTACCACAGGGGCACGGGGAGCTGTTTTTT. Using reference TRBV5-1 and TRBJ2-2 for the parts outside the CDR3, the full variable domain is KAGVTQTPRYLIKTRGQQVTLSCSPISGHRSVSWYQQTPGQGLQFLFEYFSETQRNKGNFPGRFSGRQFSNSRSEMNVSTLELGDSALYLCASSVPQGHGELFFGEGSRLTVL.